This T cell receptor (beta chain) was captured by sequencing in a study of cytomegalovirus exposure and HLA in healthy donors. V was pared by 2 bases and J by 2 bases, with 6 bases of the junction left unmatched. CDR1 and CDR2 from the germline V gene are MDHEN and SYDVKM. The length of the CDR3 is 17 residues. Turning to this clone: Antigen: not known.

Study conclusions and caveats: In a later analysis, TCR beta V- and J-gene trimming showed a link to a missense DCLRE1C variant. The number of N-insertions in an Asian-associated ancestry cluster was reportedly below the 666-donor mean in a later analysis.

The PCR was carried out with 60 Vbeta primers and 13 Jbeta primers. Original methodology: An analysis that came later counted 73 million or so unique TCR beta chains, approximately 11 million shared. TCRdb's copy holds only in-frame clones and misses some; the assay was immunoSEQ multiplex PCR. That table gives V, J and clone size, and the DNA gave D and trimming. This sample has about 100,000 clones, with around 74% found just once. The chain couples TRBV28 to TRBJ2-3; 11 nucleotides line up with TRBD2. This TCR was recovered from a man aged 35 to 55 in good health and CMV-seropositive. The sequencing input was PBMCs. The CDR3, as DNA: TGTGCCAGCAGTTTACTACCTAGCGGGGGGCCCACAGATACGCAGTATTTT. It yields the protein CASSLLPSGGPTDTQYF.